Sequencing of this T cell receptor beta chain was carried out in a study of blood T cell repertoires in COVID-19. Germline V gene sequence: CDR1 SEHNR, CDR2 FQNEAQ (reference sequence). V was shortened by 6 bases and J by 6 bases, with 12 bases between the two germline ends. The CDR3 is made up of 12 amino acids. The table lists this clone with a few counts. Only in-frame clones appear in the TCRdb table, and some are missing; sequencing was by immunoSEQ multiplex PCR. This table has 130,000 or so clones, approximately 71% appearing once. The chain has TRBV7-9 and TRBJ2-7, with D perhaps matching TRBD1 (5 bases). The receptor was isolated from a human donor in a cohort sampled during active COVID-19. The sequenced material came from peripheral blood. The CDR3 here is CASSQGSGEQYF. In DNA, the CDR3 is TGTGCCAGCAGTCAGGGTTCCGGCGAGCAGTACTTC.